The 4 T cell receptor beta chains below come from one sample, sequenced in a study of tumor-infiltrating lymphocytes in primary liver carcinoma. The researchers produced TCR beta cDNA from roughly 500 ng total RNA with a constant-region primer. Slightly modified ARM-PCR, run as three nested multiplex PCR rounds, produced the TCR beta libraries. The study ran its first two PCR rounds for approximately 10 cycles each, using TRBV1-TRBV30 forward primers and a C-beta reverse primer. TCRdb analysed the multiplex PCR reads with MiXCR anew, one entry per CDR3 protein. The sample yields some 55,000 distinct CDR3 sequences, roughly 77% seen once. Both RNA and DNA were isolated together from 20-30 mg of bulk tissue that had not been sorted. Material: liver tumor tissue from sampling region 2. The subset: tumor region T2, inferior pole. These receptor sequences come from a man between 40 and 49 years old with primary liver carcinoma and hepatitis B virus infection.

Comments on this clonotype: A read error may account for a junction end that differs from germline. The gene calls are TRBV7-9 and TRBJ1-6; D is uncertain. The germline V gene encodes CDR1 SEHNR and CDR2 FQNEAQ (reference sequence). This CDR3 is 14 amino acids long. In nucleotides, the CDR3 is TGTGCCAGCATCTTAGGAGGCTATAATTCACCCCCCCACTTT. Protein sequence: CASILGGYNSPPHF.

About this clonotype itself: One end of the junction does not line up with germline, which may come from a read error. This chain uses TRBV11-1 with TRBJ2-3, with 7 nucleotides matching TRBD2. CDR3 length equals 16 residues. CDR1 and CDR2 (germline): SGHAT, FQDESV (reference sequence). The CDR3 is CASSKGLTVSADMQYF. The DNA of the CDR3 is TGTGCCAGCAGCAAGGGACTAACGGTTAGCGCAGATATGCAGTATTTT.

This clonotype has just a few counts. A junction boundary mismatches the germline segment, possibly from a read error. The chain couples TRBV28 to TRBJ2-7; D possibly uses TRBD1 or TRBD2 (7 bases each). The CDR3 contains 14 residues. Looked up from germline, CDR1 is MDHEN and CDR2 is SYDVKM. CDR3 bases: TGTGCCAGCAGTTTGACAGGGTGGGACTACAAGCAGTACTTC. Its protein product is CASSLTGWDYKQYF.

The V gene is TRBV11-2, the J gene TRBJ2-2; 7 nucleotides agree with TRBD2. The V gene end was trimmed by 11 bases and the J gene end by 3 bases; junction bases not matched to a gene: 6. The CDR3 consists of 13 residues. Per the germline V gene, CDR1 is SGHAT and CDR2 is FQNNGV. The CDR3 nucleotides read TGTGCCGCGGGACGGGGGGACACCGGGGAGCTGTTTTTT. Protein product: CAAGRGDTGELFF.